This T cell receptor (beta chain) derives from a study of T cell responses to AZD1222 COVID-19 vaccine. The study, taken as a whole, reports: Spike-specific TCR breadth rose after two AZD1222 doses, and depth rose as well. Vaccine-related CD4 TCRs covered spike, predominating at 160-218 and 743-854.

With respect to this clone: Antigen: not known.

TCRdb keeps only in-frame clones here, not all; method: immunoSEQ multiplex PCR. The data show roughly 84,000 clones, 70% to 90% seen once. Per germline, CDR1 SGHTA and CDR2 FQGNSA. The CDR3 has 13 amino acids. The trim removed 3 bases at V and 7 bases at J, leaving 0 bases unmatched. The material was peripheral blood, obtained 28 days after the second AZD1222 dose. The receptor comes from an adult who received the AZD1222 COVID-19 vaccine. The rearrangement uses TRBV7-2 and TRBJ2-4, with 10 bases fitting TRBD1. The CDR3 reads CASSLGQGNIQYF. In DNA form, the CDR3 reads TGTGCCAGCAGCTTGGGACAGGGGAACATTCAGTACTTC.